This T cell receptor beta chain was captured by sequencing in a study of low-dose radiotherapy and immunotherapy resistance in tumors. The wider study: Cohort 1 got 0.5 Gy per fraction every 2 weeks, 6.5 Gy in total. Intravenous cyclophosphamide 200 mg/m2 was given every two weeks, one day before radiation and immunotherapy.

This clonotype was recorded a few times. TRAV- and TRBV-specific primers, spanning alpha and beta chains, primed first-strand cDNA. Amplification of TCRs used a constant-region primer and V-primer adapter for roughly 22 PCR cycles. TCRdb re-called the reads through MiXCR, storing one row per CDR3 protein. Of under 11,000 distinct CDR3 sequences in the sample, less than 60% were seen once. The treatment that donors received included nivolumab, ipilimumab, aspirin, low-dose cyclophosphamide and low-dose radiotherapy. The V end was cut by 4 bases, the J end by 2 bases, with 8 bases between. The CDR3 spans 13 residues. Per the germline V gene, CDR1 is SGHNT and CDR2 is YYREEE (reference sequence).

The sequence was collected from a human donor with advanced metastatic prostate, ovarian, gallbladder or colorectal cancer (not recorded which). This table probably holds off-target reads from a library built for another chain. J is TRBJ2-3 and V is TRBV5-4; TRBD1 might be the D (5 bases). The CDR3 nucleotides read TGTGCCAGCAGCCGGACAACCACAGATACGCAGTATTTT. It is translated as CASSRTTTDTQYF.